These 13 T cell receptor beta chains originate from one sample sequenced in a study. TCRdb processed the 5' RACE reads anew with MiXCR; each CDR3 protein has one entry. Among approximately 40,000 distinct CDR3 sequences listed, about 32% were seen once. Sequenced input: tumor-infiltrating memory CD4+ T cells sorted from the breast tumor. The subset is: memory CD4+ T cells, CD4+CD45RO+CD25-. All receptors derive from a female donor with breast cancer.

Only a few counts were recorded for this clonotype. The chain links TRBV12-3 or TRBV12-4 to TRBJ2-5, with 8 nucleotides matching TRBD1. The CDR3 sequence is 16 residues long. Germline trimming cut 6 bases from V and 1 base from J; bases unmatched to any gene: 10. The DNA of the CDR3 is TGTGCCAGCAGGTCTCAGGGGGCGGAGCGCCAAGAGACCCAGTACTTC. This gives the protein CASRSQGAERQETQYF.

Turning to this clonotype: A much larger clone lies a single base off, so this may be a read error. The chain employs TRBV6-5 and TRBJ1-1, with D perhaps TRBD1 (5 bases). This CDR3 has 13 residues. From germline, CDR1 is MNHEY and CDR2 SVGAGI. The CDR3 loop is CAGRAGMNTEAFF. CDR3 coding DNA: TGTGCCGGCAGGGCGGGGATGAACACTGAAGCTTTCTTT.

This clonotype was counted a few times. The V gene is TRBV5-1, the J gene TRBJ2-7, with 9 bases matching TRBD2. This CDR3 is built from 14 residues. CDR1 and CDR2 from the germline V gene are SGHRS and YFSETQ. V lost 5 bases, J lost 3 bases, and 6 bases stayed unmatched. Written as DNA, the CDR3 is TGCGCCAGCAGTCTCGTAGCGGGAGTCTACGAGCAGTACTTC. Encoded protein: CASSLVAGVYEQYF.

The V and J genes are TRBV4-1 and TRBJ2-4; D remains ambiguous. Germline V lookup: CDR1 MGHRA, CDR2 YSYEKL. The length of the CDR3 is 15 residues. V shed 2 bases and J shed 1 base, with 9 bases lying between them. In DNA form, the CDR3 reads TGCGCCAGCAGCCAAAGAGAAGTTGCCAAAAACATTCAGTACTTC. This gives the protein CASSQREVAKNIQYF.

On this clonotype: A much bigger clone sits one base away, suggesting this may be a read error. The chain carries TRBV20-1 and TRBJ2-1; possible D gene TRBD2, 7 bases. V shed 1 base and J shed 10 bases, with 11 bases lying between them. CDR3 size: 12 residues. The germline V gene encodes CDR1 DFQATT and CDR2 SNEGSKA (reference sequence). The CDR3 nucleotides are TGCAGTGCTAGAGGCGGCGGGGGCGAGCAGTTCTTC. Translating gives CSARGGGGEQFF.

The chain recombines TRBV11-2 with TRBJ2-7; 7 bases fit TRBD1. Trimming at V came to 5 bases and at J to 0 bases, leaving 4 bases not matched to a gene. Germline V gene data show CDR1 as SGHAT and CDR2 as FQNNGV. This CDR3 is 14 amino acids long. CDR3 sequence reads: CASSQTGASYEQYF. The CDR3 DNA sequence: TGTGCCAGCAGCCAAACAGGGGCCTCCTACGAGCAGTACTTC.

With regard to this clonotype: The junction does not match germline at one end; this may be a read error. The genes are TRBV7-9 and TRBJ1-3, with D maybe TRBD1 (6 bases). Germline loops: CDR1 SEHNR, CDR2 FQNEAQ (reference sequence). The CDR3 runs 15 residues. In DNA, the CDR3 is TGTGCCGGCAGCCCAGGGGAGAGCTCTGGAAACACCATATATTTT. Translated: CAGSPGESSGNTIYF.

The CDR3 DNA is TGTGCCAGCAAATCCCCCCAGGGGGCCCAACACGAGCAGTACTTC. This encodes CASKSPQGAQHEQYF. This chain joins TRBV28 and TRBJ2-7; TRBD1 aligns across 8 bases. The CDR3 totals 15 residues. From germline, CDR1 is MDHEN and CDR2 SYDVKM. V shed 7 bases, J shed 5 bases, and the junction held 13 bases outside the gene matches.

The CDR3 DNA reads TGTGCCAGCAGCCCCCCCGCCCCTTCCCTATACGAGCAGTACTTC. It encodes CASSPPAPSLYEQYF. This chain uses TRBV7-9 with TRBJ2-7; D not resolved. Germline V gives CDR1 SEHNR, CDR2 FQNEAQ (reference sequence). This CDR3 is built from 15 residues. V was cut by 5 bases and J by 4 bases, with 18 bases left in between.

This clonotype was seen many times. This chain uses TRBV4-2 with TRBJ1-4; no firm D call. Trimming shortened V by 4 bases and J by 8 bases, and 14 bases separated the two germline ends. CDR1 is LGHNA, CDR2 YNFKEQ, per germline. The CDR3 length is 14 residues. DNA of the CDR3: TGTGCCAGCAGCCTGACGGACGGGAGGGAAAAACTGTTTTTT. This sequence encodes CASSLTDGREKLFF.

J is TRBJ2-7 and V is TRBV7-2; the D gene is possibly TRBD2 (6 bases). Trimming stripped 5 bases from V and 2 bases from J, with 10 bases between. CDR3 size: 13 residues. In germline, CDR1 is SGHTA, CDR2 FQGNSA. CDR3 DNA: TGTGCCAGCAGCCCGGGGGTCCCCTACGAGCAGTACTTC. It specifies CASSPGVPYEQYF.

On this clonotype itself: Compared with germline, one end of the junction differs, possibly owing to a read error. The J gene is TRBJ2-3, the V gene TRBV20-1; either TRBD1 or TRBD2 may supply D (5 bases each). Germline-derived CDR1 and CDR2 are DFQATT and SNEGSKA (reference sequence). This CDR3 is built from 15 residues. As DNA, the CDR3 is TGCAATGCTAAAGGGACCTCCGCTAGCACAGATACGCAGTATTTT. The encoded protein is CNAKGTSASTDTQYF.

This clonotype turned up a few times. CDR3 loop: CASSLEYQPGQGDEQYF. Here the CDR3 DNA reads TGCGCCAGCAGCTTGGAATATCAACCGGGACAGGGGGACGAGCAGTACTTC. The chain combines TRBV5-1 with TRBJ2-7; 11 positions match TRBD1. With V trimmed by 0 bases and J by 5 bases, 10 bases remained unmatched. CDR3 size: 17 residues. The germline V gene encodes CDR1 SGHRS and CDR2 YFSETQ.